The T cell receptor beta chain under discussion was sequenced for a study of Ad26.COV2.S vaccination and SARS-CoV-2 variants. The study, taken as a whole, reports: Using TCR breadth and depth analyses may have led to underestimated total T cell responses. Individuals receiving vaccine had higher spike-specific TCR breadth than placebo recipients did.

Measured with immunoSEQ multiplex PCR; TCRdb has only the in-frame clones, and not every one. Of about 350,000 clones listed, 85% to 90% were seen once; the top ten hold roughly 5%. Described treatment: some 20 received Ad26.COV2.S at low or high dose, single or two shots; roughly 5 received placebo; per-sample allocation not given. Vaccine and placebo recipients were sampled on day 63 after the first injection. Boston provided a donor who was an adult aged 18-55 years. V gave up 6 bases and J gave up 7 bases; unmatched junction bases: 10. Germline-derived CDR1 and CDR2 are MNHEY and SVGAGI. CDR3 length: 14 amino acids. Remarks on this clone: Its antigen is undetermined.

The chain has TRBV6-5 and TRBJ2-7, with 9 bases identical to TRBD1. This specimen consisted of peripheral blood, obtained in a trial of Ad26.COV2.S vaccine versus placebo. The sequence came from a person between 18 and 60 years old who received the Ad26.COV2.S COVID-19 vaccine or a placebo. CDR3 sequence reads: CASRGQGKREEQYF. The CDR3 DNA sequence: TGTGCCAGCAGGGGACAGGGAAAGCGGGAAGAGCAGTACTTC.